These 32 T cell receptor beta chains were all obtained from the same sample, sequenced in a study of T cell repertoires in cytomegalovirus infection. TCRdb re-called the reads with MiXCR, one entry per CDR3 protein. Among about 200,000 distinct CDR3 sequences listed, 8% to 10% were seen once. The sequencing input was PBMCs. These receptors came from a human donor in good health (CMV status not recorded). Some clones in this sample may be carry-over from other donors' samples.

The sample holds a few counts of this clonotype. The CDR3 spells CSATPGRETAYEQYF. Written as DNA, the CDR3 is TGCAGTGCTACGCCGGGGCGGGAGACCGCCTACGAGCAGTACTTC. V is TRBV20-1 and J is TRBJ2-7, with 7 bases that match TRBD2. The germline CDR1 and CDR2 sequences are DFQATT and SNEGSKA (reference sequence). The CDR3 sequence is 15 residues long. V gave up 4 bases and J gave up 2 bases; unmatched junction bases: 11.

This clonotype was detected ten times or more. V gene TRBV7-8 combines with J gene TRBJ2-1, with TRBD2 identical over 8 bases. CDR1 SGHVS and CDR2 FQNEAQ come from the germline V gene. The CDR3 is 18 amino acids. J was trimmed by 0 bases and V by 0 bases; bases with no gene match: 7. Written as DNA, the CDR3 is TGTGCCAGCAGCTTAGCCGGGAGGGGGACTATCTCCTACAATGAGCAGTTCTTC. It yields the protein CASSLAGRGTISYNEQFF.

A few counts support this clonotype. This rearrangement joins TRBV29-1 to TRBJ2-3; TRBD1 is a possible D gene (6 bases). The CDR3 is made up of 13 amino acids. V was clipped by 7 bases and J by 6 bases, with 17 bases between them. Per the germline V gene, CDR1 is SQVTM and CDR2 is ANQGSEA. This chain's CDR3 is CSADPVGADTQYF. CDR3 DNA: TGCAGCGCCGACCCAGTGGGGGCGGATACGCAGTATTTT.

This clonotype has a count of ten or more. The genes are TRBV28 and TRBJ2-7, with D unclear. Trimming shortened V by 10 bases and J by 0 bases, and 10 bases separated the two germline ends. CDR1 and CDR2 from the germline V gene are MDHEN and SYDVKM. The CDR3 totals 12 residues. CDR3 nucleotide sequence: TGTGCCACCTCACTAAGCTCCTACGAGCAGTACTTC. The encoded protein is CATSLSSYEQYF. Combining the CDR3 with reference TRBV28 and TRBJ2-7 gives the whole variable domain DVKVTQSSRYLVKRTGEKVFLECVQDMDHENMFWYRQDPGLGLRLIYFSYDVKMKEKGDIPEGYSVSREKKERFSLILESASTNQTSMYLCATSLSSYEQYFGPGTRLTVT.

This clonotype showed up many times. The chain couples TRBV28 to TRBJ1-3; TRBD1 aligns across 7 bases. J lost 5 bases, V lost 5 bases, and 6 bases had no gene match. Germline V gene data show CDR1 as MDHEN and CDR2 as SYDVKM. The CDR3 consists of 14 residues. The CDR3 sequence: CASSIRDSRNTIYF. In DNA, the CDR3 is TGTGCCAGCAGTATACGGGACAGCAGAAACACCATATATTTT.

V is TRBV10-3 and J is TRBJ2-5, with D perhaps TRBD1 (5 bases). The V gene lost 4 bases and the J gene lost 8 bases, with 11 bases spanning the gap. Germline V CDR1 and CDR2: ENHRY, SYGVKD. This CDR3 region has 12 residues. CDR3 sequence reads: CAISATGQTQYF. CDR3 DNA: TGTGCCATCAGTGCTACCGGACAAACCCAGTACTTC.

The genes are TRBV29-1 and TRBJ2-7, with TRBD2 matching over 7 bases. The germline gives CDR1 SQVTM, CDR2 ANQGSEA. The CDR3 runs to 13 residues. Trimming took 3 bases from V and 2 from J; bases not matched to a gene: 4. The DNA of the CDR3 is TGCAGCGTTGAGGTTGCGGGAGCCTACGAGCAGTACTTC. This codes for CSVEVAGAYEQYF.

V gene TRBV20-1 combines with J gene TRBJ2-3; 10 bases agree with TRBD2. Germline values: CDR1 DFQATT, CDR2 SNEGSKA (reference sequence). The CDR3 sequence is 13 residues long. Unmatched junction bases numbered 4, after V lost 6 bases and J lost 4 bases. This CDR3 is CSAPAGGPDTQYF. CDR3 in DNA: TGCAGTGCCCCAGCGGGGGGGCCAGATACGCAGTATTTT.

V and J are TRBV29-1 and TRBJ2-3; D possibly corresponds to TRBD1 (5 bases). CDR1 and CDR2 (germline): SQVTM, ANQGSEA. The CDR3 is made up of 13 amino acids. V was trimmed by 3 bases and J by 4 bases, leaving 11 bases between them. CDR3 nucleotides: TGCAGCGTTGAGGGGCGGAACGCAGATACGCAGTATTTT. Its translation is CSVEGRNADTQYF.

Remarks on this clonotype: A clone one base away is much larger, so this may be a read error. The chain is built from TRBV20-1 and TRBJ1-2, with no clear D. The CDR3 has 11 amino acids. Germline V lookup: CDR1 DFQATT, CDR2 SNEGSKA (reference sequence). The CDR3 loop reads CSPTGNYGYTF. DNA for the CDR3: TGCAGCCCGACGGGGAACTATGGCTACACCTTC.

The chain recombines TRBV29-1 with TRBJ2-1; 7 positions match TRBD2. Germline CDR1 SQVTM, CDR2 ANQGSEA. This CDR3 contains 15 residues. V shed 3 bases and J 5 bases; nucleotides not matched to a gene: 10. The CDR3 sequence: CSVEKGLVADNEQFF. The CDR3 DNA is TGCAGCGTTGAGAAAGGACTAGTGGCCGACAATGAGCAGTTCTTC.

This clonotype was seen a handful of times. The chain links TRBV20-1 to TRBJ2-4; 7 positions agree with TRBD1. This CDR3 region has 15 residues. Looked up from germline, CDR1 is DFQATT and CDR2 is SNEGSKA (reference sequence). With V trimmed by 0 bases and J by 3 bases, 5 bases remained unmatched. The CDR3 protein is CSARELTGDKNIQYF. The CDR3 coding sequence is TGCAGTGCTAGAGAATTAACAGGGGACAAAAACATTCAGTACTTC.

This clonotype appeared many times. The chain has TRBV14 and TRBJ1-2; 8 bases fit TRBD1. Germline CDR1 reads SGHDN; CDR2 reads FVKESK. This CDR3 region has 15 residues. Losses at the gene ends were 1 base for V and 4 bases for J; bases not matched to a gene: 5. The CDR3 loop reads CASSQGQGRSYGYTF. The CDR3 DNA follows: TGTGCCAGCAGCCAAGGACAGGGGCGTAGCTATGGCTACACCTTC. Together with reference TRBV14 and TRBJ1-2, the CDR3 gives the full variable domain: EAGVTQFPSHSVIEKGQTVTLRCDPISGHDNLYWYRRVMGKEIKFLLHFVKESKQDESGMPNNRFLAERTGGTYSTLKVQPAELEDSGVYFCASSQGQGRSYGYTFGSGTRLTVV.

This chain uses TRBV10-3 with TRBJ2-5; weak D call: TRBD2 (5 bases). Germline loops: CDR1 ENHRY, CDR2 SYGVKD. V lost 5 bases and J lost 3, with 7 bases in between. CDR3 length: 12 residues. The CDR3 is CAISNGEETQYF. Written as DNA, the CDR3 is TGTGCCATCAGTAACGGGGAAGAGACCCAGTACTTC.

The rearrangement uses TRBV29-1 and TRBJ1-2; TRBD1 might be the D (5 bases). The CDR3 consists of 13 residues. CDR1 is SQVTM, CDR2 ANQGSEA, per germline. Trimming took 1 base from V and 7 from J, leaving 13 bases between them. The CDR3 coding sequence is TGCAGCGTTGAAGGTGTAGGGGTGTTTGGCTACACCTTC. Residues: CSVEGVGVFGYTF.

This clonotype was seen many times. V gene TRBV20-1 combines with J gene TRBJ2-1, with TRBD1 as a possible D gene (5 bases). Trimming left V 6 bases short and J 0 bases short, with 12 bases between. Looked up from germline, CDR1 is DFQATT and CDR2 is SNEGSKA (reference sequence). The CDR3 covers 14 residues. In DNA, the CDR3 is TGCAGTGCCATTGACAGAAGCTCCTACAATGAGCAGTTCTTC. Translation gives CSAIDRSSYNEQFF.

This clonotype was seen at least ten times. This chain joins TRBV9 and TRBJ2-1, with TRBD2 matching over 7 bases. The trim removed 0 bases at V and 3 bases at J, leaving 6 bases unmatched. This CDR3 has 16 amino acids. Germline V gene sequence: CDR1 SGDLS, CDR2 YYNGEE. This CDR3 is CASSVAGTNIYNEQFF. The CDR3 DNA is TGTGCCAGCAGCGTAGCGGGGACTAACATCTACAATGAGCAGTTCTTC.

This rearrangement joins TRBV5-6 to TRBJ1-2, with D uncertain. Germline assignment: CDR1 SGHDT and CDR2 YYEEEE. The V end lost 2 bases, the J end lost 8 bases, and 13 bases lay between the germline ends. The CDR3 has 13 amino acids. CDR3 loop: CASSLGIYEGYTF. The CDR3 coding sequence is TGTGCCAGCAGCTTAGGTATCTATGAAGGCTACACCTTC.

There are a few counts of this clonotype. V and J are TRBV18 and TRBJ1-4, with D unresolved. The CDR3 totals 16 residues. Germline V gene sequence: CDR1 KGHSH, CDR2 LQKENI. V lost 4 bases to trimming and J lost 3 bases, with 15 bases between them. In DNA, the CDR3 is TGTGCCAGCTCACTCGCTTCCTTACGACCTAATGAAAAACTGTTTTTT. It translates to CASSLASLRPNEKLFF.

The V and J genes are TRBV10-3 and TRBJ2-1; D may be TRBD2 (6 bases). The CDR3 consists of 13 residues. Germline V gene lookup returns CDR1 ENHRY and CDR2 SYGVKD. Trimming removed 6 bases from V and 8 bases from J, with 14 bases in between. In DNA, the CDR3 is TGTGCCATCAGGACTAGGGGCGTAGATGAGCAGTTCTTC. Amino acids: CAIRTRGVDEQFF.

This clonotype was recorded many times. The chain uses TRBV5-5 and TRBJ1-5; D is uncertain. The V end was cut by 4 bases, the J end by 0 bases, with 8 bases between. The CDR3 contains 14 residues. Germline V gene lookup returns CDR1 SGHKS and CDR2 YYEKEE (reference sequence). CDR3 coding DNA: TGTGCCAGCAGCCGAGAGATTAGCAATCAGCCCCAGCATTTT. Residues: CASSREISNQPQHF.

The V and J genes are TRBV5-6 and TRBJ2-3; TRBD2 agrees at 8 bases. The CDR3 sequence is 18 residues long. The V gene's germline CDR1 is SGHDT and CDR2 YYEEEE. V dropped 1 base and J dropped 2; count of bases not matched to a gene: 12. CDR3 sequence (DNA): TGTGCCAGCAGCTTGATTAGCGGGGCGAAGGTGGACACAGATACGCAGTATTTT. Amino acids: CASSLISGAKVDTDTQYF.

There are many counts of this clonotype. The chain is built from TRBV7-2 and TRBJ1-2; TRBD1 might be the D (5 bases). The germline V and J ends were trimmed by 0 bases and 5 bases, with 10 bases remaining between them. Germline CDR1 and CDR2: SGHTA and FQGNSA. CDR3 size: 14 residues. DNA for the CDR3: TGTGCCAGCAGCTTAGCCAGGGTTGGGTATGGCTACACCTTC. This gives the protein CASSLARVGYGYTF.

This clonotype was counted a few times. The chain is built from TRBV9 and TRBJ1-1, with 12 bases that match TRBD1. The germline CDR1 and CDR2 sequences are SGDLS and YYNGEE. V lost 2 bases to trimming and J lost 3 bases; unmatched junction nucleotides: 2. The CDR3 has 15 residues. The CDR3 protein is CASSVGTGGYTEAFF. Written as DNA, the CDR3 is TGTGCCAGCAGCGTCGGGACAGGGGGCTACACTGAAGCTTTCTTT.

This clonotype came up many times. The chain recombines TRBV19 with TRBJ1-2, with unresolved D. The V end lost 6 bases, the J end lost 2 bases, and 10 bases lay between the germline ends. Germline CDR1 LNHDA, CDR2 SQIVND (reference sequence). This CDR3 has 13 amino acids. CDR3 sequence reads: CASRILSNYGYTF. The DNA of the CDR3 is TGTGCCAGTAGGATCCTTTCGAACTATGGCTACACCTTC.

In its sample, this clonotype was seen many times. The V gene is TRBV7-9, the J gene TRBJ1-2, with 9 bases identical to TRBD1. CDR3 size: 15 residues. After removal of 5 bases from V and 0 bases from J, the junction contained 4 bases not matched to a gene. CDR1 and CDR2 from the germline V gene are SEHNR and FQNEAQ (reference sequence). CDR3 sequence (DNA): TGTGCCAGCAGCAGGACAGGGGAGGCTAACTATGGCTACACCTTC. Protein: CASSRTGEANYGYTF.

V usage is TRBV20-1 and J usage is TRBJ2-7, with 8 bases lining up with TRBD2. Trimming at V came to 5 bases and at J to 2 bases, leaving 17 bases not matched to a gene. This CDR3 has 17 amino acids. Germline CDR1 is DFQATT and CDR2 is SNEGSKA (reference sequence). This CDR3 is CSAYGPGGREGPYEQYF. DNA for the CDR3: TGCAGTGCTTACGGACCGGGAGGCCGGGAGGGCCCCTACGAGCAGTACTTC.

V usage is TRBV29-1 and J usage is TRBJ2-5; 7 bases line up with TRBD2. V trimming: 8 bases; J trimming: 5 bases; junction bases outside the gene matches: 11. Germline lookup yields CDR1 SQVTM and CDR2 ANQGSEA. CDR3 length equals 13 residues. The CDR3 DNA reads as TGCAGCACAAAGCGGGATGAAGTCGAGACCCAGTACTTC. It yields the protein CSTKRDEVETQYF.

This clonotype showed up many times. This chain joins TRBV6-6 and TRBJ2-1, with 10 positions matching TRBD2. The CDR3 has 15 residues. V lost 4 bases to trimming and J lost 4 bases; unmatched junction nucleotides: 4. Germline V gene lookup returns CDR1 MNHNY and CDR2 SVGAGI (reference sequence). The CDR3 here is CASSSSGSIYNEQFF. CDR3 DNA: TGTGCCAGCAGTTCTAGCGGGAGTATTTACAATGAGCAGTTCTTC.

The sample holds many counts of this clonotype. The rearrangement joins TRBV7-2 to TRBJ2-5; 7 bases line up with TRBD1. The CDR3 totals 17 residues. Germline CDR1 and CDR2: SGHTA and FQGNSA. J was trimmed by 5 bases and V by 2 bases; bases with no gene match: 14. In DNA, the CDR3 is TGTGCCAGCAGCTTAACTGAGGGGGCGCTGTCGCGGGAGACCCAGTACTTC. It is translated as CASSLTEGALSRETQYF.

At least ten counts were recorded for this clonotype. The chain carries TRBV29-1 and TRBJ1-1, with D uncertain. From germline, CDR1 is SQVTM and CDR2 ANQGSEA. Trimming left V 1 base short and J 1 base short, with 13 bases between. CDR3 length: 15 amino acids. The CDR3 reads CSVEGSAASNTEAFF. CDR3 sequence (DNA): TGCAGCGTTGAAGGTTCTGCCGCCTCGAACACTGAAGCTTTCTTT. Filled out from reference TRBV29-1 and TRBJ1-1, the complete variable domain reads SAVISQKPSRDICQRGTSLTIQCQVDSQVTMMFWYRQQPGQSLTLIATANQGSEATYESGFVIDKFPISRPNLTFSTLTVSNMSPEDSSIYLCSVEGSAASNTEAFFGQGTRLTVV.

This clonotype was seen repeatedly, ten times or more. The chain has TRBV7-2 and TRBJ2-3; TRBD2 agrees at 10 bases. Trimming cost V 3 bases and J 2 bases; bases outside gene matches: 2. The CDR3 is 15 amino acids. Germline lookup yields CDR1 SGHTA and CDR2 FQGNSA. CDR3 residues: CASSFGLAVTDTQYF. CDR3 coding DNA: TGTGCCAGCAGCTTTGGACTAGCGGTCACAGATACGCAGTATTTT.